These 24 T cell receptor beta chains originate from one sample sequenced in a study of CD8+ T cells in alopecia areata (dated by TCRdb to the late 2010s). Sample treatment or condition, as interpreted from the label and publication: oral pan-JAK inhibitor, 5-10 mg twice daily. The library relied on the immunoSEQ multiplex PCR assay. For TCR sequencing, RNA was extracted from every sample and reverse transcribed into cDNA to serve as template. In TCRdb, the immuneACCESS table is reduced to in-frame sequences with V and J assigned. These tables do not hold every clone; where another copy was compared, an unresolved V gene accounts for under half, and the others remain unexplained. The table for this sample lists roughly 100,000 clones; 85% to 90% of them were counted only once. Together, the top ten hold approximately 10% of the sample. The sample here was CD8+ T cells sorted from blood, taken around week 34, from a patient treated with tofacitinib. Receptors were obtained from a human donor with alopecia areata.

This clone was seen a few times. V and J are TRBV23-1 and TRBJ2-7; D uncertain. TRBV23-1 is an ORF, and what it does is uncertain. The CDR3 runs to 15 residues. Trimming cost V 2 bases and J 11 bases, with 22 bases left between them. CDR3: CASSQDLGIVEEEYF. The CDR3 DNA sequence: TGCGCCAGCAGTCAAGACCTAGGAATAGTAGAAGAGGAGTACTTC.

The V call is TRBV30, the J call TRBJ1-3; unclear D gene. Germline loops: CDR1 GTSNPN, CDR2 SVGIG (reference sequence). V gave up 1 base and J gave up 0 bases, with 7 bases separating them. This CDR3 is 14 amino acids long. CDR3 region: CAWSDSSSGNTIYF. Here the CDR3 DNA reads TGTGCCTGGAGTGATTCGAGCTCTGGAAACACCATATATTTT.

This clone was seen a single time. V is TRBV29-1 and J is TRBJ2-1; D unresolved. This CDR3 is built from 14 residues. The germline CDR1 and CDR2 sequences are SQVTM and ANQGSEA. Trimming left V 7 bases short and J 0 bases short, with 13 bases between. The DNA of the CDR3 is TGCAGCGCCGAGAGCAGGAGCTCCTACAATGAGCAGTTCTTC. It specifies CSAESRSSYNEQFF.

The CDR3 reads CASSSQGIYNEQFF. The CDR3 nucleotides are TGTGCCAGCAGCTCCCAGGGGATATACAATGAGCAGTTCTTC. V and J are TRBV11-2 and TRBJ2-1; maybe TRBD1 (6 bases). In germline, CDR1 is SGHAT, CDR2 FQNNGV. The CDR3 is 14 amino acids. V lost 4 bases, J lost 4 bases, and 11 bases lay in between.

This chain uses TRBV11-2 with TRBJ1-6; D may be TRBD1 (6 bases). V was clipped by 0 bases and J by 6 bases, with 18 bases between them. CDR1 SGHAT and CDR2 FQNNGV come from the germline V gene. This CDR3 contains 18 residues. The CDR3 here is CASSLDGWGRRGNSPLHF. The DNA of the CDR3 is TGTGCCAGCAGCTTAGACGGGTGGGGGCGTCGGGGTAATTCACCCCTCCACTTT.

The gene calls are TRBV19 and TRBJ2-1, with a tentative D call TRBD2 (6 bases). V was clipped by 3 bases and J by 9 bases, with 18 bases between them. The CDR3 totals 15 residues. Germline CDR1 reads LNHDA; CDR2 reads SQIVND (reference sequence). The CDR3 coding sequence is TGTGCCAGTAGTATGGTGCCTAGCGAGACCCGTGAGCAGTTCTTC. It yields the protein CASSMVPSETREQFF.

In nucleotides, the CDR3 is TGTGCCAGCAGCTTACTCGAGGACACACAAGAGACCCAGTACTTC. Translating gives CASSLLEDTQETQYF. The gene calls are TRBV11-2 and TRBJ2-5; D might be TRBD1 (5 bases). Germline V lookup: CDR1 SGHAT, CDR2 FQNNGV. The CDR3 extends over 15 amino acids. V lost 2 bases and J 2 bases, leaving 12 bases between the germline ends.

The chain is built from TRBV5-4 and TRBJ2-7, with D hard to call. The germline V and J ends were trimmed by 4 bases and 2 bases, with 10 bases remaining between them. This CDR3 is built from 13 residues. Germline V gene sequence: CDR1 SGHNT, CDR2 YYREEE (reference sequence). CDR3 amino acids: CASSDTPTYEQYF. The CDR3 region has the DNA TGTGCCAGCAGCGACACGCCGACCTACGAGCAGTACTTC.

The genes are TRBV7-2 and TRBJ2-5, with TRBD1 as a possible D gene (6 bases). The J call may be in error: the DNA end matches TRBJ2-7 better. The CDR3 contains 15 residues. Germline lookup yields CDR1 SGHTA and CDR2 FQGNSA. The CDR3 loop is CASSILRGGSYEQYF. CDR3 sequence (DNA): TGTGCCAGCAGCATATTAAGAGGGGGATCTTACGAGCAGTACTTC.

The DNA for the CDR3 is TGTGCCAGCAGCCAAGATTCCGGGACTATGATCTATGAGCAGTTCTTC. As protein: CASSQDSGTMIYEQFF. This sequence joins TRBV14 and TRBJ2-1; 7 nucleotides line up with TRBD2. Germline trimming cut 0 bases from V and 8 bases from J; bases unmatched to any gene: 10. Looked up from germline, CDR1 is SGHDN and CDR2 is FVKESK. CDR3 length: 16 amino acids.

Comment on this clone: Germline is not matched at one junction end, which may reflect a read error. DNA for the CDR3: TGTGCCAGCAGCTCAGACAGGGACTATGTCTACACCTTC. Translating gives CASSSDRDYVYTF. The rearrangement uses TRBV5-4 and TRBJ1-2; TRBD1 aligns across 7 bases. Per germline, CDR1 SGHNT and CDR2 YYREEE (reference sequence). The CDR3 consists of 13 residues. Drawing the rest from reference TRBV5-4 and TRBJ1-2, the complete variable domain is ETGVTQSPTHLIKTRGQQVTLRCSSQSGHNTVSWYQQALGQGPQFIFQYYREEENGRGNFPPRFSGLQFPNYSSELNVNALELDDSALYLCASSSDRDYVYTFGSGTRLTVV.

This clone has a single count. Other DNA sequences within the sample encode an identical CDR3. This chain connects TRBV30 to TRBJ2-7, with D uncertain. Germline V CDR1 and CDR2: GTSNPN, SVGIG (reference sequence). The V end was cut by 0 bases, the J end by 3 bases, with 6 bases between. The CDR3 sequence is 12 residues long. The CDR3: CAWSVSSYEQYF. In nucleotides, the CDR3 is TGTGCCTGGAGTGTGTCTAGCTACGAGCAGTACTTC.

V is TRBV29-1 and J is TRBJ2-1; D ambiguous. Per germline, CDR1 SQVTM and CDR2 ANQGSEA. V dropped 2 bases and J dropped 3 bases, with 17 bases sitting between them. This CDR3 spans 16 amino acids. CDR3 region: CSVEKIAASLYNEQFF. The CDR3 DNA reads as TGCAGCGTTGAAAAGATTGCGGCAAGTCTCTACAATGAGCAGTTCTTC.

This chain joins TRBV9 and TRBJ2-4; D gene uncertain. The CDR3 contains 15 residues. The ends were cut back, 3 bases at V and 5 bases at J, with 15 bases in the middle. Germline V lookup: CDR1 SGDLS, CDR2 YYNGEE. The CDR3 region has the DNA TGTGCCAGCAGCGGAAGGGCTGGAGAGGAAAACATTCAGTACTTC. This encodes CASSGRAGEENIQYF.

The rearrangement uses TRBV6-5 and TRBJ1-4, with TRBD1 as a possible D gene (5 bases). The germline V gene has CDR1 MNHEY and CDR2 SVGAGI. This CDR3 is 14 amino acids long. V was cut by 2 bases and J by 5 bases, with 9 bases left in between. CDR3 nucleotide sequence: TGTGCCAGCAGTTACGTGGCAGGGAATGAAAAACTGTTTTTT. It codes for CASSYVAGNEKLFF.

The chain has TRBV5-5 and TRBJ2-7; TRBD2 matches 7 bases. Trimming at V came to 1 base and at J to 0 bases, leaving 7 bases not matched to a gene. In germline, CDR1 is SGHKS, CDR2 YYEKEE (reference sequence). The CDR3 runs to 16 residues. CDR3 sequence: CASSLLAGVSSYEQYF. The DNA for the CDR3 is TGTGCCAGCAGCTTGCTGGCGGGGGTGAGCTCCTACGAGCAGTACTTC.

This chain uses TRBV4-1 with TRBJ1-1, with D possibly TRBD1 on 5 matching bases. The CDR3 sequence is 11 residues long. Germline V CDR1 and CDR2: MGHRA, YSYEKL. The V and J ends lost 5 bases and 6 bases respectively, with 7 bases between them. The CDR3 DNA follows: TGCGCCAGCAGCGGGACGGCTGAAGCTTTCTTT. The encoded protein is CASSGTAEAFF.

This sequence joins TRBV19 and TRBJ2-7; TRBD2 matches 10 bases. The germline V gene encodes CDR1 LNHDA and CDR2 SQIVND (reference sequence). J was trimmed by 0 bases and V by 4 bases; bases with no gene match: 6. The CDR3 has 16 amino acids. CDR3 coding DNA: TGTGCCAGTAGTACCCCTGCTAGCGGGAGCTCCTACGAGCAGTACTTC. It translates to CASSTPASGSSYEQYF.

The chain combines TRBV9 with TRBJ2-3; 8 nucleotides match TRBD1. V trimming: 3 bases; J trimming: 4 bases; junction bases outside the gene matches: 7. The CDR3 spans 15 residues. Germline-derived CDR1 and CDR2 are SGDLS and YYNGEE. Here the CDR3 reads CASSALDRESDTQYF. As DNA, the CDR3 is TGTGCCAGCAGCGCGCTGGACAGGGAATCAGATACGCAGTATTTT.

The gene calls are TRBV2 and TRBJ2-2, with TRBD2 as a possible D gene (6 bases). This CDR3 has 17 amino acids. Per the germline V gene, CDR1 is SNHLY and CDR2 is FYNNEI. With 2 bases removed from V and 5 bases from J, the gap between germline ends came to 18 bases. CDR3 sequence reads: CASSERPKGAGTGELFF. The CDR3 region has the DNA TGTGCCAGCAGTGAACGGCCCAAAGGGGCGGGAACCGGGGAGCTGTTTTTT.

The CDR3 loop reads CASRVSALLTQETQYF. CDR3 DNA sequence: TGTGCCAGCAGGGTCTCAGCGCTACTTACCCAAGAGACCCAGTACTTC. This chain joins TRBV27 and TRBJ2-5; D uncertain. The length of the CDR3 is 16 residues. Trimming stripped 6 bases from V and 1 base from J, with 18 bases between. Germline CDR1 and CDR2: MNHEY and SMNVEV (reference sequence).

The genes are TRBV2 and TRBJ2-1; either TRBD1 or TRBD2 may supply D (5 bases each). The germline V gene encodes CDR1 SNHLY and CDR2 FYNNEI. CDR3 length: 14 amino acids. V lost 3 bases and J 5 bases, leaving 11 bases between the germline ends. CDR3 residues: CASSDLLGDNEQFF. For the CDR3, the DNA is TGTGCCAGCAGTGATCTGTTGGGGGACAATGAGCAGTTCTTC.

This rearrangement joins TRBV4-1 to TRBJ1-1; 7 positions match TRBD1. Losses at the gene ends were 0 bases for V and 5 bases for J; bases not matched to a gene: 6. This CDR3 contains 15 residues. CDR1 and CDR2 from the germline V gene are MGHRA and YSYEKL. CDR3 loop: CASSQDWAGGTEAFF. The CDR3 coding sequence is TGCGCCAGCAGCCAAGATTGGGCAGGGGGGACTGAAGCTTTCTTT.

The genes are TRBV27 and TRBJ2-6, with TRBD1 as a possible D gene (5 bases). V dropped 6 bases and J dropped 2 bases, with 11 bases sitting between them. CDR1 and CDR2 from the germline V gene are MNHEY and SMNVEV (reference sequence). The CDR3 loop spans 15 amino acids. CDR3 region: CASSPIRAGANVLTF. The CDR3 coding sequence is TGTGCCAGCAGCCCCATCAGGGCTGGGGCCAACGTCCTGACTTTC.